Listed below are T cell receptor beta chains from one sample, sequenced in a study of blood T cell repertoires in COVID-19. TCRdb keeps only in-frame clones here, not all; method: immunoSEQ multiplex PCR. The sample carries roughly 120,000 clones, around 85% recorded once. The sample comprised peripheral blood. The receptors here all came from a man aged 45 to 65 with acute or convalescent COVID-19. Each CDR3 is given with its conserved first and last residue. D genes are given only for firm matches. Clone size is stated in some rows and not others, as once, few, many or a class when expanded.

TRBV7-8,-,-,TRBJ2-4,CASSDYRELAKNIQYF,TGTGCCAGCAGCGACTACAGGGAGTTAGCCAAAAACATTCAGTACTTC
TRBV30,-,-,TRBJ1-3,CAWRAEPNSGNTIYF,TGTGCCTGGAGAGCCGAACCCAACTCTGGAAACACCATATATTTT
TRBV28,-,TRBD2,TRBJ2-2,CATSNNLAGYPGELFF,TGTGCCACCAGTAATAACCTAGCGGGATACCCCGGGGAGCTGTTTTTT
TRBV11-2,-,-,TRBJ2-5,CASSSQGGQTQYF,TGTGCCAGCAGCTCACAGGGGGGGCAGACCCAGTACTTC
TRBV19,-,TRBD2,TRBJ2-2,CASSIQRDRELFF,TGTGCCAGTAGTATCCAGCGGGATAGGGAGCTGTTTTTT
TRBV6-5,-,-,TRBJ1-5,CASSRDGGSNQPQHF,TGTGCCAGCAGCCGGGACGGAGGGAGCAATCAGCCCCAGCATTTT
TRBV27,-,-,TRBJ2-7,CASSFTGYEQYF,TGTGCCAGCAGTTTTACCGGGTACGAGCAGTACTTC
TRBV6-1,few,TRBD2,TRBJ2-1,CASSDYLAGGGGFNEQFF,TGTGCCAGCAGTGACTATTTAGCGGGAGGGGGGGGATTCAATGAGCAGTTCTTC
TRBV2,-,TRBD1,TRBJ2-3,CASSAQGLDTQYF,TGTGCCAGCAGTGCACAGGGGTTAGATACGCAGTATTTT
TRBV19,-,-,TRBJ2-2,CATHRGRGSTGELFF,TGTGCCACCCATAGGGGGAGGGGTAGCACCGGGGAGCTGTTTTTT
TRBV28,-,-,TRBJ1-5,CASSPTQVGNQPQHF,TGTGCCAGCAGCCCCACCCAGGTTGGCAATCAGCCCCAGCATTTT
TRBV27,once,TRBD1,TRBJ1-5,CASRWTGRINQPQHF,TGTGCCAGCAGGTGGACAGGGAGGATCAATCAGCCCCAGCATTTT
TRBV19,once,-,TRBJ2-5,CASSSGETQYF,TGTGCCAGTAGTAGCGGAGAGACCCAGTACTTC
TRBV28,-,-,TRBJ2-7,CASSNKDSYEQYF,TGTGCCAGCAGCAATAAGGACAGCTACGAGCAGTACTTC
TRBV2,few,TRBD1,TRBJ1-3,CASSAIQGSGNTIYF,TGTGCCAGCAGTGCAATACAGGGGTCTGGAAACACCATATATTTT
TRBV10-3,-,-,TRBJ2-7,CAISESGGRDYEQYF,TGTGCCATCAGTGAGTCAGGCGGCAGGGACTACGAGCAGTACTTC
TRBV7-8,-,-,TRBJ2-3,CASSPLRVAKTQYF,TGTGCCAGCAGCCCACTCCGGGTTGCGAAGACGCAGTATTTT
TRBV7-4,once,-,TRBJ1-5,CASSLALRDQPQHF,TGTGCCAGCAGCTTAGCGCTCAGGGATCAGCCCCAGCATTTT
TRBV24-1,-,TRBD1,TRBJ2-5,CATSDPGTGQETQYF,TGTGCCACCAGTGACCCAGGGACAGGTCAAGAGACCCAGTACTTC
TRBV2,-,TRBD2,TRBJ2-1,CASIRSILADNEQFF,TGTGCCAGCATCCGATCCATACTAGCGGACAATGAGCAGTTCTTC
TRBV5-4,-,-,TRBJ2-1,CASSLELASNEQFF,TGTGCCAGCAGCTTGGAGCTAGCGTCCAATGAGCAGTTCTTC
TRBV5-1,-,-,TRBJ2-3,CASSSSGAWSTDTQYF,TGCGCCAGCAGTTCTTCAGGGGCCTGGAGCACAGATACGCAGTATTTT
TRBV11-3,-,TRBD1,TRBJ1-1,CASSSRQGEAFF,TGTGCCAGCAGCTCAAGACAGGGGGAAGCTTTCTTT
TRBV28,-,-,TRBJ1-4,CASMGYIQGGEKLFF,TGTGCCAGCATGGGGTATATTCAGGGTGGCGAAAAACTGTTTTTT
TRBV5-1,-,TRBD1,TRBJ2-1,CASSLASQTGAYNEQFF,TGCGCCAGCAGCTTGGCATCCCAAACAGGGGCCTACAATGAGCAGTTCTTC
TRBV11-3,-,TRBD2,TRBJ2-7,CASSLSGGSYEQYF,TGTGCCAGCAGCTTATCGGGGGGTTCCTACGAGCAGTACTTC
TRBV11-2,-,-,TRBJ2-1,CASSSQGPGPRYNEQFF,TGTGCCAGCAGCTCTCAAGGTCCAGGGCCCCGCTACAATGAGCAGTTCTTC
TRBV5-1,-,TRBD1,TRBJ2-1,CASSILPGQGYNEQFF,TGCGCCAGCAGCATTCTCCCGGGACAGGGCTACAATGAGCAGTTCTTC
TRBV7-8,few,-,TRBJ2-5,CASSLARGPQETQYF,TGTGCCAGCAGCTTAGCGCGGGGTCCCCAAGAGACCCAGTACTTC
TRBV2,-,TRBD1,TRBJ1-5,CASRFQTGVNQPQHF,TGTGCCAGCAGGTTTCAGACAGGGGTGAATCAGCCCCAGCATTTT
TRBV7-8,once,TRBD1,TRBJ1-3,CASSSRTGVRSSGNTIYF,TGTGCCAGCAGCTCTCGGACAGGGGTCCGCTCTTCTGGAAACACCATATATTTT
TRBV12-5,-,-,TRBJ2-2,CASGSPAGGSNTGELFF,TGTGCTAGTGGTTCACCCGCGGGCGGATCGAACACCGGGGAGCTGTTTTTT
TRBV10-3,-,TRBD1,TRBJ1-2,CAISPRAGGFGYTF,TGTGCCATCAGTCCCCGAGCAGGGGGCTTTGGCTACACCTTC
TRBV28,few,-,TRBJ1-1,CASTLSGGGWTEAFF,TGTGCCAGCACCCTGAGCGGGGGCGGGTGGACTGAAGCTTTCTTT
TRBV29-1,-,TRBD1,TRBJ2-7,CSASGQGAYEQYF,TGCAGCGCCAGTGGACAGGGGGCTTACGAGCAGTACTTC
TRBV13,-,-,TRBJ1-1,CASRSTGTEAFF,TGTGCCAGCAGGAGTACGGGTACTGAAGCTTTCTTT
TRBV5-1,-,TRBD2,TRBJ2-7,CASSPGLAGEQYF,TGCGCCAGCAGCCCGGGACTAGCGGGCGAGCAGTACTTC
TRBV30,-,-,TRBJ1-6,CAWSSGGSNSPLHF,TGTGCCTGGAGCTCCGGCGGGTCGAATTCACCCCTCCACTTT
TRBV7-9,-,-,TRBJ2-2,CASSSGASANTGELFF,TGTGCCAGCAGCTCGGGCGCTAGCGCGAACACCGGGGAGCTGTTTTTT
TRBV5-5,-,TRBD2,TRBJ2-5,CASRVWGGETQYF,TGTGCCAGCAGGGTGTGGGGGGGAGAGACCCAGTACTTC
TRBV12-5,-,TRBD2,TRBJ2-1,CASGSGTSGDSYNEQFF,TGTGCTAGTGGTTCCGGGACTAGCGGGGATAGCTACAATGAGCAGTTCTTC
TRBV5-1,-,-,TRBJ2-5,CASSSETPQGGTQYF,TGCGCCAGCAGCTCAGAGACCCCCCAGGGGGGGACCCAGTACTTC
TRBV12-3/TRBV12-4,-,TRBD2,TRBJ2-4,CASSYSGRTDF,TGTGCCAGCAGTTATAGCGGGAGGACCGACTTC
TRBV11-2,once,-,TRBJ1-6,CASSLDFSGNSPLHF,TGTGCCAGCAGCTTAGATTTTTCGGGGAATTCACCCCTCCACTTT
TRBV3-1/TRBV3-2,-,TRBD2,TRBJ2-7,CASRGIAGGTYEQYF,TGTGCCAGCAGGGGGATAGCGGGAGGAACCTACGAGCAGTACTTC
TRBV10-3,-,-,TRBJ2-1,CAIMGSDEQFF,TGTGCCATCATGGGTAGCGATGAGCAGTTCTTC
TRBV7-9,-,TRBD2,TRBJ2-5,CASNLAGGIQETQYF,TGTGCCAGCAACCTGGCGGGAGGGATCCAAGAGACCCAGTACTTC
TRBV5-4,-,TRBD1,TRBJ2-1,CASSAPDRENEQFF,TGTGCCAGCAGCGCACCAGACAGGGAGAATGAGCAGTTCTTC
TRBV10-1,-,TRBD2,TRBJ2-5,CASSIGTSGSPQETQYF,TGCGCCAGCTCGATAGGGACTAGCGGGAGTCCCCAAGAGACCCAGTACTTC
TRBV7-9,once,TRBD1,TRBJ2-2,CASSVGSGGPGELFF,TGTGCCAGCAGCGTCGGCTCAGGGGGTCCCGGGGAGCTGTTTTTT
TRBV2,-,-,TRBJ1-4,CASSGGRVVEKLFF,TGTGCCAGCAGTGGAGGCAGGGTGGTTGAAAAACTGTTTTTT
TRBV6-5,-,-,TRBJ1-2,CASSYATDYGYTF,TGTGCCAGCAGTTACGCGACAGACTATGGCTACACCTTC
TRBV28,few,TRBD1,TRBJ1-4,CASSFGRWGQTTNEKLFF,TGTGCCAGCAGTTTTGGCAGGTGGGGACAGACAACTAATGAAAAACTGTTTTTT
TRBV19,few,TRBD2,TRBJ2-4,CASTAGGGRQAKNIQYF,TGTGCCAGTACGGCGGGGGGAGGTCGGCAGGCCAAAAACATTCAGTACTTC
TRBV4-1,-,-,TRBJ2-1,CASSPEGGGYSYNEQFF,TGCGCCAGCAGCCCCGAGGGGGGGGGTTACTCCTACAATGAGCAGTTCTTC
TRBV6-5,-,TRBD2,TRBJ2-7,CASQRGLAAYEQYF,TGTGCCAGCCAAAGGGGACTAGCGGCTTACGAGCAGTACTTC
TRBV7-9,-,TRBD1,TRBJ1-2,CASRSTGGDGYTF,TGTGCCAGCAGATCGACAGGGGGAGATGGCTACACCTTC